Reported below is one T cell receptor beta chain. The sample belongs to a study of T cell repertoires in cytomegalovirus infection. This CDR3 has 16 amino acids. Trimming took 8 bases from V and 0 from J; bases not matched to a gene: 8. Germline V lookup: CDR1 ENHRY, CDR2 SYGVKD. One entry per CDR3 protein, called by TCRdb with MiXCR from the reads. The sample includes 450,000 to 600,000 distinct CDR3 sequences, approximately 10% seen only once; the top ten take about 10%. V usage is TRBV10-3 and J usage is TRBJ2-1, with 9 bases that match TRBD2. This TCR was recovered from a human donor in good health (CMV status not recorded). Some clones in this sample may be carry-over from other donors' samples. The specimen sequenced was PBMCs. CDR3 bases: TGTGCCATCGGGGACTTAGCGGGGGACTCCTACAATGAGCAGTTCTTC. It encodes CAIGDLAGDSYNEQFF.